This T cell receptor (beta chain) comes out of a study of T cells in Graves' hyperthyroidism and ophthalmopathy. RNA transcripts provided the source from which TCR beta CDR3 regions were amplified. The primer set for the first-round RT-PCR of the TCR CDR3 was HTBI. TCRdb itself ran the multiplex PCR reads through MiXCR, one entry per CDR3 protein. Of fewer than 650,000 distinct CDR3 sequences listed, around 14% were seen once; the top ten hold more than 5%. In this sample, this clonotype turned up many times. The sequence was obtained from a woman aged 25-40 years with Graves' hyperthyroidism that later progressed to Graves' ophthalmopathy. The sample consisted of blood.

The DNA for the CDR3 is TGCAGTGCTAGAGAATGGAAGGCAGATACGCAGTATTTT. Protein: CSAREWKADTQYF. This chain connects TRBV20-1 to TRBJ2-3; D remains unclear. The CDR3 spans 13 residues. V dropped 0 bases and J dropped 4 bases, with 8 bases sitting between them. The germline CDR1 and CDR2 sequences are DFQATT and SNEGSKA (reference sequence).